This T cell receptor beta chain was captured by sequencing in a study of Graves' ophthalmopathy and Graves' hyperthyroidism. The CDR3 totals 14 residues. The junction had 5 bases not matched to a gene; V was cut back by 7 bases and J by 6 bases. Germline values: CDR1 ENHRY, CDR2 SYGVKD. From RNA, the CDR3 regions of TCR beta chains were amplified and sequenced. The authors performed first-round RT-PCR with HTBI primers and then a second-round multiplex PCR. TCRdb ran MiXCR on the multiplex PCR reads and lists one entry per CDR3 protein. This sample has over a million distinct CDR3 sequences; about 35% occur once, and the top ten carry 11%. Findings of the study overall: Ophthalmopathy progression was predicted with about 71% sensitivity and roughly 72% specificity. Built on 13 signatures, a model told ophthalmopathy apart from stable hyperthyroidism with about 88% sensitivity and 70% to 82% specificity.

Included hyperthyroidism patients were aged 18 to 65 and newly diagnosed (under 2 months' duration). Researchers turned away patients with other autoimmune diseases, uncontrolled infections, pregnancy or lactation. Remarks on this clonotype: The antigen remains unidentified.

The sequenced material came from peripheral blood or thyroid tissue (not recorded which). The chain links TRBV10-3 to TRBJ2-2; 10 bases are shared with TRBD1. This receptor was taken from an adult man with Graves' hyperthyroidism. The CDR3 loop reads CAINDDRGPGELFF. For the CDR3, the DNA is TGTGCCATCAACGATGACAGGGGGCCCGGGGAGCTGTTTTTT.